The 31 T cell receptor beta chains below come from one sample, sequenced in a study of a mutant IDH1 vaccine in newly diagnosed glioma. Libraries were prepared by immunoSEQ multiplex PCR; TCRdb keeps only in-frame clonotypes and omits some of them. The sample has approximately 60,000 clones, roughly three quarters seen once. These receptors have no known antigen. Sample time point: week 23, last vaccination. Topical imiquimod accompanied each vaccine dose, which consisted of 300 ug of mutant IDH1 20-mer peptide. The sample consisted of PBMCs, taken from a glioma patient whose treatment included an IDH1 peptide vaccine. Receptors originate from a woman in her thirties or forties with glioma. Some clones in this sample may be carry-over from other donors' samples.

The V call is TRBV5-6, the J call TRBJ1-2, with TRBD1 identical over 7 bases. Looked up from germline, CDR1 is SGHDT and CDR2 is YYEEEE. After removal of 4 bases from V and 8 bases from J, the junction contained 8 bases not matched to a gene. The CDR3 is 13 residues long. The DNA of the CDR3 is TGTGCCAGCAGCGCGACAGGGATCGGGGGCTACACCTTC. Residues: CASSATGIGGYTF.

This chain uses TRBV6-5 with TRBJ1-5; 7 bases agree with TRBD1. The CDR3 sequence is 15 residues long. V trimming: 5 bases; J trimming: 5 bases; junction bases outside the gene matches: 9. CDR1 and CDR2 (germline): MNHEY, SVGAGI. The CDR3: CASSQDRPEYQPQHF. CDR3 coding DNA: TGTGCCAGCAGTCAGGACAGGCCCGAGTATCAGCCCCAGCATTTT.

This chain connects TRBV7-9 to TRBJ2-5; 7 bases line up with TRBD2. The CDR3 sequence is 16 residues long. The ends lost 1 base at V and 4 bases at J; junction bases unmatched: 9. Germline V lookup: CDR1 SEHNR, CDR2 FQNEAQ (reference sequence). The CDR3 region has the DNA TGTGCCAGCAGCTTAGAGGGGACTACAAATTCAGAGACCCAGTACTTC. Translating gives CASSLEGTTNSETQYF.

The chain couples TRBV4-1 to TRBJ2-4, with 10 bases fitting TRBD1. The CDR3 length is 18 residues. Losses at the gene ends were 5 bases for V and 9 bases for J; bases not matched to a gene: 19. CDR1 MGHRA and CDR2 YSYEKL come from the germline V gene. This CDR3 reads CASSEKNPGTGDRSIQYF. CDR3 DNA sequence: TGCGCCAGCAGCGAGAAGAACCCCGGGACAGGGGATCGGAGCATTCAGTACTTC.

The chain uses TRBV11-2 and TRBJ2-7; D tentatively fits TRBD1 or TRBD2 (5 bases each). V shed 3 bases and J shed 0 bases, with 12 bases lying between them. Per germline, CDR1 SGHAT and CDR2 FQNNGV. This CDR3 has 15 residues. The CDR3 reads CASSFGTESSYEQYF. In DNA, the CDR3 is TGTGCCAGCAGCTTCGGGACGGAGAGCTCCTACGAGCAGTACTTC.

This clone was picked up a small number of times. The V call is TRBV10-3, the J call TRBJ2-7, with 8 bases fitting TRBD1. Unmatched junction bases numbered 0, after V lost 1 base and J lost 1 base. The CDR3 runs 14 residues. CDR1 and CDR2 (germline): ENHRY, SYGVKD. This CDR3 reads CAISEWDRSYEQYF. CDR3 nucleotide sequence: TGTGCCATCAGTGAGTGGGACAGGTCCTACGAGCAGTACTTC.

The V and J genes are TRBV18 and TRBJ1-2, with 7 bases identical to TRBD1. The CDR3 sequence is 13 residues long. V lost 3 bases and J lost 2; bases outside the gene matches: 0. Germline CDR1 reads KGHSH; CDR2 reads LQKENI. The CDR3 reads CASSPGQNYGYTF. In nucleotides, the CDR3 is TGTGCCAGCTCACCGGGACAGAACTATGGCTACACCTTC.

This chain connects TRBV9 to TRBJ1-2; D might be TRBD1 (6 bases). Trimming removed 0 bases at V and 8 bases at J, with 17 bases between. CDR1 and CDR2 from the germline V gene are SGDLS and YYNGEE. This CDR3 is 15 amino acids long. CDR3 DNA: TGTGCCAGCAGCGTAGAAGTCGGGGGCGCAAACGGCTACACCTTC. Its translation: CASSVEVGGANGYTF.

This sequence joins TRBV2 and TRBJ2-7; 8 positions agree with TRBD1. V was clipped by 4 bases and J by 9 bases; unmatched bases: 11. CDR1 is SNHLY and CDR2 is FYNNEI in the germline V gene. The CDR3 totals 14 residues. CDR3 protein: CASSGPGQARGQYF. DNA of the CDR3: TGTGCCAGCAGTGGACCGGGACAGGCCAGGGGGCAGTACTTC.

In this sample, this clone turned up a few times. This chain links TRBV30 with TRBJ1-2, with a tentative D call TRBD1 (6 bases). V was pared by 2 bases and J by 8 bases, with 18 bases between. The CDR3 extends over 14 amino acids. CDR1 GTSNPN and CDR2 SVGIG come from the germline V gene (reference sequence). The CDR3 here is CAWSTRGGQGGYTF. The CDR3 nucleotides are TGTGCCTGGAGTACCCGAGGGGGGCAAGGGGGCTACACCTTC. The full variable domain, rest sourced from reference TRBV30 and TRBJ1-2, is SQTIHQWPATLVQPVGSPLSLECTVEGTSNPNLYWYRQAAGRGLQLLFYSVGIGQISSEVPQNLSASRPQDRQFILSSKKLLLSDSGFYLCAWSTRGGQGGYTFGSGTRLTVV.

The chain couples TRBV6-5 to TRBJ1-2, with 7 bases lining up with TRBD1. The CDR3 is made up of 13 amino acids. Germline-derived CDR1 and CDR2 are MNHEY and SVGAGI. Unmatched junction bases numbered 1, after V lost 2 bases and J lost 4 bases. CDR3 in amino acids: CASSYRTGYGYTF. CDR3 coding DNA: TGTGCCAGCAGTTACCGGACAGGCTATGGCTACACCTTC.

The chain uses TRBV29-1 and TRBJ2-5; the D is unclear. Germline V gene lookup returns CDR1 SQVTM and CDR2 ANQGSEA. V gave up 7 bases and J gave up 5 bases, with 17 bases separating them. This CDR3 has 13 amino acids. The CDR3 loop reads CSAGGPGLETQYF. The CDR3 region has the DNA TGCAGCGCTGGTGGACCCGGTTTGGAGACCCAGTACTTC.

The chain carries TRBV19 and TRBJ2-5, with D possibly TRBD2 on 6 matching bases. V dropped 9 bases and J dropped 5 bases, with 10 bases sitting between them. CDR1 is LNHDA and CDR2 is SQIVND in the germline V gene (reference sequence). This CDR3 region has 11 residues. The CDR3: CASGTAETQYF. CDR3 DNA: TGTGCCAGCGGGACTGCCGAGACCCAGTACTTC.

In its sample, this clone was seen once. CDR3 amino acids: CASSLGQNPYEQYF. The CDR3 coding sequence is TGTGCCAGCAGCCTGGGACAGAATCCCTACGAGCAGTACTTC. The chain employs TRBV5-6 and TRBJ2-7, with TRBD1 matching 7 bases. The CDR3 has 14 residues. The V gene end was trimmed by 4 bases and the J gene end by 2 bases; junction bases not matched to a gene: 6. Germline V gives CDR1 SGHDT, CDR2 YYEEEE.

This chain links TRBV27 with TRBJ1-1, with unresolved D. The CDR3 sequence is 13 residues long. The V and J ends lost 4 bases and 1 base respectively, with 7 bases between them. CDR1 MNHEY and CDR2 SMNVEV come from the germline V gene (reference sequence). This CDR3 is CASSSNRNTEAFF. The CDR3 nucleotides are TGTGCCAGCAGTTCCAACAGGAACACTGAAGCTTTCTTT.

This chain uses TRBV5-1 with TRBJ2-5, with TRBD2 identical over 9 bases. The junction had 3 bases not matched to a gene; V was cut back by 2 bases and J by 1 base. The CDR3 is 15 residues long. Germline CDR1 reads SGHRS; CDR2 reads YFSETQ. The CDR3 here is CASSLQRGVQETQYF. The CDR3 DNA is TGCGCCAGCAGCTTACAGCGGGGGGTCCAAGAGACCCAGTACTTC.

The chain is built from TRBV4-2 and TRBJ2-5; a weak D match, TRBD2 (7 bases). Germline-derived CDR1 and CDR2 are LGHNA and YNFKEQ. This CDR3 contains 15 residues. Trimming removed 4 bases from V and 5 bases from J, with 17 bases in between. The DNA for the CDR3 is TGTGCCAGCAGCCCCAGCGAGGGGGGGGAGGAGACCCAGTACTTC. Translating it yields CASSPSEGGEETQYF.

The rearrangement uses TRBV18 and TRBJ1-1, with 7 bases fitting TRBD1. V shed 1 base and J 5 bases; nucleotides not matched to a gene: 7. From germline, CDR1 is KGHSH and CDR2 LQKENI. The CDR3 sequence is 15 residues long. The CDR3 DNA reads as TGTGCCAGCTCACCACGAAGGGACAGTAAGACTGAAGCTTTCTTT. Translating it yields CASSPRRDSKTEAFF.

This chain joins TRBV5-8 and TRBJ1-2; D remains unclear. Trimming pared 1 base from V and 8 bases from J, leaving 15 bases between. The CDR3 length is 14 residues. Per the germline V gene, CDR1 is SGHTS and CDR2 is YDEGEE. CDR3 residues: CASSLSRPGEGYTF. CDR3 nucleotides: TGTGCCAGCAGCTTGTCGCGCCCTGGTGAGGGCTACACCTTC. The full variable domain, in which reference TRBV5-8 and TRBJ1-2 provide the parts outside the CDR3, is EAGVTQSPTHLIKTRGQQATLRCSPISGHTSVYWYQQALGLGLQFLLWYDEGEERNRGNFPPRFSGRQFPNYSSELNVNALELEDSALYLCASSLSRPGEGYTFGSGTRLTVV.

As DNA, the CDR3 is TGTGCCAGCAGTGAAGAGGGAGCTCAACCCCTCCACTTT. Protein sequence: CASSEEGAQPLHF. The V gene is TRBV2, the J gene TRBJ1-6; D is unresolved. V shed 1 base and J shed 12 bases, with 10 bases lying between them. The CDR3 length is 13 residues. CDR1 is SNHLY and CDR2 is FYNNEI in the germline V gene.

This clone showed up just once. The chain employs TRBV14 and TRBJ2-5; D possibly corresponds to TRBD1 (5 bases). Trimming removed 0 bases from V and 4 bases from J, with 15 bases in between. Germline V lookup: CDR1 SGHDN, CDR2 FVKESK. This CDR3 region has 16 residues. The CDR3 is CASSQDSPRVVETQYF. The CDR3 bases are TGTGCCAGCAGCCAAGATTCCCCCAGGGTGGTAGAGACCCAGTACTTC.

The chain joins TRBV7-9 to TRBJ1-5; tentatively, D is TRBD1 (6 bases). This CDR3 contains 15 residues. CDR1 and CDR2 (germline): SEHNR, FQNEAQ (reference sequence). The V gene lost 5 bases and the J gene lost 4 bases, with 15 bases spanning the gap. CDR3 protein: CASSANRDLNQPQHF. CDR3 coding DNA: TGTGCCAGCAGCGCAAACAGGGACCTAAATCAGCCCCAGCATTTT.

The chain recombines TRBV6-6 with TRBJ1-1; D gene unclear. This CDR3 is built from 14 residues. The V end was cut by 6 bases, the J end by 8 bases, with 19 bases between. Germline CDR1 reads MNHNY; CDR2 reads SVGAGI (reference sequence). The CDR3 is CASSEATTSWEAFF. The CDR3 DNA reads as TGTGCCAGCAGCGAGGCTACGACGTCTTGGGAAGCTTTCTTT.

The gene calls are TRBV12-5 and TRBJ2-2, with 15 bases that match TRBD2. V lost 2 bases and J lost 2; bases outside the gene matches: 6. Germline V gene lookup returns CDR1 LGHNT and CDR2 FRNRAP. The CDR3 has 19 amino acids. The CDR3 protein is CASGLSGLAGGRNTGELFF. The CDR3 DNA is TGTGCTAGTGGTTTGTCGGGACTAGCGGGGGGCCGCAACACCGGGGAGCTGTTTTTT.

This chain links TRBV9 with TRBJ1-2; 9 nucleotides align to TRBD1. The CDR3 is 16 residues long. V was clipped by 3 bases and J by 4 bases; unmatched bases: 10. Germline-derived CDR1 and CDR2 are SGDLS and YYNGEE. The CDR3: CASSAGPDRGVYGYTF. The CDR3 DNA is TGTGCCAGCAGCGCCGGACCGGACAGGGGAGTCTATGGCTACACCTTC.

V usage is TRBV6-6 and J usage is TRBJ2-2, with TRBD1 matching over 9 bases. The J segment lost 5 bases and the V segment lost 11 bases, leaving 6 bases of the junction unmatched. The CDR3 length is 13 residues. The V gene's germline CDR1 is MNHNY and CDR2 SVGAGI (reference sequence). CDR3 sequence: CAHYRGQTGELFF. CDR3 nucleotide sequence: TGTGCCCACTACAGGGGGCAGACCGGGGAGCTGTTTTTT.

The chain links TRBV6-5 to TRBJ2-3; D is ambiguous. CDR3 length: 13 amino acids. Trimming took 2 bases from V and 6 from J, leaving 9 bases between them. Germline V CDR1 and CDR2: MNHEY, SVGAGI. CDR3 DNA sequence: TGTGCCAGCAGTTACGTCGGCCCTGATACGCAGTATTTT. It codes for CASSYVGPDTQYF.

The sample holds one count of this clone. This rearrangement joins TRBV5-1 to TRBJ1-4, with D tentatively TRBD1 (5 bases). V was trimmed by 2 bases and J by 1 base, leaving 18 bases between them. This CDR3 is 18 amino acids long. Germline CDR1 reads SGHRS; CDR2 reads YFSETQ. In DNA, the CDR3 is TGCGCCAGCAGCTTTCTTTCCGGGACCCATGTAACTAATGAAAAACTGTTTTTT. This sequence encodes CASSFLSGTHVTNEKLFF.

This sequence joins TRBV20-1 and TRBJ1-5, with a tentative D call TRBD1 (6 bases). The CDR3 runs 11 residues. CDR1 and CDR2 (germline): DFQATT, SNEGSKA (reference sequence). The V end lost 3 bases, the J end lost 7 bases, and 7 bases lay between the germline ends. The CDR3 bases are TGCAGTGCTAGGGGGGCCCAGCCCCAGCATTTT. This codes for CSARGAQPQHF.

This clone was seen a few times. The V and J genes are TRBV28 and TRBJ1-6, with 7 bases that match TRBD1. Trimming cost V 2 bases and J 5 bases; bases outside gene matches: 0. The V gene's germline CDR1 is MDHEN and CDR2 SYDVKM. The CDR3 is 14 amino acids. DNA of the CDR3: TGTGCCAGCAGTTTACAGGGGGATAATTCACCCCTCCACTTT. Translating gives CASSLQGDNSPLHF.

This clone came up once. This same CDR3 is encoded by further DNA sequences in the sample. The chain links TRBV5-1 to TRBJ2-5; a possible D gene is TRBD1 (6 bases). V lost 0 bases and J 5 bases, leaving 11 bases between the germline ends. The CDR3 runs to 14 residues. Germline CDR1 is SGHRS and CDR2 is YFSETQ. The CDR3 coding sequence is TGCGCCAGCAGCTTGGCTGGGGGCGAGGAGACCCAGTACTTC. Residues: CASSLAGGEETQYF.